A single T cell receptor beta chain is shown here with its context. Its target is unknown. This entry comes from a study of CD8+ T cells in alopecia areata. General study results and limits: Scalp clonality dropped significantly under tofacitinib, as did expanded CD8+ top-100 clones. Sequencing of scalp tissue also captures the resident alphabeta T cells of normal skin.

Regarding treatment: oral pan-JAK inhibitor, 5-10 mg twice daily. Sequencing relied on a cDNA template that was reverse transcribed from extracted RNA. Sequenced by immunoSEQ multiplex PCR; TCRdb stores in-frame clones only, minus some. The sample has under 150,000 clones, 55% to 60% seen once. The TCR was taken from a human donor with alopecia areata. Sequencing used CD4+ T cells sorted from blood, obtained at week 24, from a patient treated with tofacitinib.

The CDR3 here is CSVRQGASTDTQYF. Here the CDR3 DNA reads TGCAGCGTCCGACAGGGGGCTAGCACAGATACGCAGTATTTT. The chain employs TRBV29-1 and TRBJ2-3, with 10 bases that match TRBD1. The germline CDR1 and CDR2 sequences are SQVTM and ANQGSEA. After removal of 6 bases from V and 0 bases from J, the junction contained 3 bases not matched to a gene. The CDR3 runs 14 residues.